The 19 T cell receptor beta chains below all came from one sample that was sequenced in a study of blood T cell repertoires in COVID-19 (TCRdb year 2020). The library was built by means of the immunoSEQ multiplex PCR assay. This immuneACCESS table, as held by TCRdb, lists in-frame sequences with V and J called but not all clones. Of the missing ones, under half trace to an unresolved V gene in checked studies; the others have no known cause. Present in this sample are 150,000 to 200,000 clones, over 75% of which were seen just once. Together, the top ten hold less than 30% of the sample. Sample: peripheral blood. The receptor set was obtained from a woman in her sixties or seventies with acute or convalescent COVID-19.

The chain couples TRBV27 to TRBJ1-2; tentatively, D is TRBD1 (5 bases). With 7 bases removed from V and 4 bases from J, the gap between germline ends came to 19 bases. CDR1 is MNHEY and CDR2 is SMNVEV in the germline V gene (reference sequence). This CDR3 region has 15 residues. The CDR3 loop is CASKRDREMGYGYTF. The DNA of the CDR3 is TGTGCCAGCAAGCGGGACCGGGAAATGGGCTATGGCTACACCTTC.

This rearrangement joins TRBV3-1 (or the pseudogene TRBV3-2) to TRBJ2-1; a possible D gene is TRBD1 (6 bases). Germline V gives CDR1 LGHDT, CDR2 YNNKEL (reference sequence). V lost 4 bases to trimming and J lost 4 bases, with 17 bases between them. The CDR3 totals 16 residues. The CDR3 region has the DNA TGTGCCAGCAGCCGGGGGCGATACCCTCTTTACAATGAGCAGTTCTTC. The encoded protein is CASSRGRYPLYNEQFF.

The DNA of the CDR3 is TGCGCCAGCAGCTTACAGGGGGCTAGGACTGAAGCTTTCTTT. This codes for CASSLQGARTEAFF. The chain links TRBV5-1 to TRBJ1-1; 9 nucleotides line up with TRBD1. The junction had 4 bases not matched to a gene; V was cut back by 2 bases and J by 5 bases. The CDR3 is made up of 14 amino acids. Germline V gives CDR1 SGHRS, CDR2 YFSETQ.

V and J are TRBV24-1 and TRBJ2-1, with 7 bases matching TRBD1. In germline, CDR1 is KGHDR, CDR2 SFDVKD. The CDR3 length is 12 residues. V lost 6 bases to trimming and J lost 5 bases; unmatched junction nucleotides: 0. CDR3 loop: CATSQGDNEQFF. CDR3 sequence (DNA): TGTGCCACCAGTCAGGGGGACAATGAGCAGTTCTTC.

This clone was counted between two and nine times. This chain uses TRBV6-5 with TRBJ1-1; no definite D call. Germline V gene data show CDR1 as MNHEY and CDR2 as SVGAGI. V lost 6 bases and J lost 9, with 17 bases in between. This CDR3 comprises 13 residues. The CDR3, as DNA: TGTGCCAGCAGCCCCTCCGTATCCAGAAAAGCTTTCTTT. This codes for CASSPSVSRKAFF.

This rearrangement joins TRBV2 to TRBJ1-6; TRBD1 is a possible D gene (6 bases). The CDR3 covers 13 residues. The germline gives CDR1 SNHLY, CDR2 FYNNEI. Trimming pared 6 bases from V and 7 bases from J, leaving 10 bases between. The CDR3 region is CASSIDRNSPLHF. DNA of the CDR3: TGTGCCAGCAGCATCGACAGGAATTCACCCCTCCACTTT.

This rearrangement joins TRBV7-9 to TRBJ1-2, with a tentative D call TRBD1 (6 bases). Germline CDR1 and CDR2: SEHNR and FQNEAQ (reference sequence). The length of the CDR3 is 15 residues. The ends were cut back, 5 bases at V and 4 bases at J, with 17 bases in the middle. CDR3 amino acids: CASSQGTPLFYGYTF. CDR3 nucleotide sequence: TGTGCCAGCAGCCAAGGGACACCGCTCTTCTATGGCTACACCTTC.

The J gene is TRBJ2-7, the V gene TRBV9, with D possibly being TRBD2 (6 bases). CDR1 is SGDLS and CDR2 is YYNGEE in the germline V gene. V lost 3 bases to trimming and J lost 2 bases, with 12 bases between them. This CDR3 has 14 residues. CDR3 protein: CASSGGTSAYEQYF. Written as DNA, the CDR3 is TGTGCCAGCAGCGGCGGGACCTCAGCCTACGAGCAGTACTTC.

This chain uses TRBV18 with TRBJ1-2; 10 nucleotides match TRBD1. In germline, CDR1 is KGHSH, CDR2 LQKENI. The CDR3 runs 15 residues. The junction had 8 bases not matched to a gene; V was cut back by 7 bases and J by 3 bases. The CDR3 here is CASFGPGTGDYGYTF. The CDR3 nucleotides read TGTGCCAGCTTTGGTCCCGGGACAGGGGACTATGGCTACACCTTC.

The chain links TRBV21-1 to TRBJ1-6. TRBV21-1 represents a pseudogene. This CDR3 is built from 19 residues. The CDR3 sequence: CASSKAAGGALGSGSPLHF. The CDR3 DNA reads as TGTGCCAGCAGCAAAGCCGCGGGGGGGGCGCTGGGCAGTGGTTCACCCCTCCACTTT.

In its sample, this clone was seen a few times. The chain employs TRBV2 and TRBJ2-7, with D uncertain. V lost 5 bases and J 4 bases, leaving 9 bases between the germline ends. The CDR3 sequence is 12 residues long. CDR1 SNHLY and CDR2 FYNNEI come from the germline V gene. CDR3: CASSLLGYEQYF. Here the CDR3 DNA reads TGTGCCAGCAGTCTGCTAGGTTACGAGCAGTACTTC.

J is TRBJ1-4 and V is TRBV21-1. TRBV21-1 is marked as a pseudogene. The CDR3 is 16 residues long. CDR3 region: CASSIKGWGGKEKLFF. The CDR3 coding sequence is TGTGCCAGCAGCATTAAAGGGTGGGGGGGGAAGGAAAAACTGTTTTTT.

The rearrangement joins TRBV7-2 to TRBJ1-5, with 7 bases lining up with TRBD1. The junction had 6 bases not matched to a gene; V was cut back by 5 bases and J by 2 bases. CDR1 and CDR2 (germline): SGHTA, FQGNSA. This CDR3 has 15 amino acids. The CDR3 DNA reads as TGTGCCAGCAGCCTAACCGGGACAGGCAATCAGCCCCAGCATTTT. Translating it yields CASSLTGTGNQPQHF.

J is TRBJ1-1 and V is TRBV2, with no clear D. The CDR3 covers 13 residues. Germline lookup yields CDR1 SNHLY and CDR2 FYNNEI. V was clipped by 2 bases and J by 10 bases, with 14 bases between them. CDR3 residues: CASSEQATVGAFF. In nucleotides, the CDR3 is TGTGCCAGCAGTGAACAGGCTACGGTTGGAGCTTTCTTT.

The chain employs TRBV5-1 and TRBJ2-7; D perhaps matches TRBD1 (6 bases). Deletions cut 4 bases from V and 6 bases from J, with 20 bases between. Germline V gene lookup returns CDR1 SGHRS and CDR2 YFSETQ. The CDR3 is made up of 15 amino acids. The CDR3: CASSPGTRGSGEQYF. The CDR3 region has the DNA TGCGCCAGCAGCCCCGGAACCAGGGGATCGGGCGAGCAGTACTTC.

The V gene is TRBV18, the J gene TRBJ2-3; possibly TRBD1 for D (5 bases). The length of the CDR3 is 13 residues. Trimming pared 3 bases from V and 7 bases from J, leaving 11 bases between. Germline V gene data show CDR1 as KGHSH and CDR2 as LQKENI. CDR3 DNA: TGTGCCAGCTCACCGGACATCGAAAATACGCAGTATTTT. Its protein product is CASSPDIENTQYF.

As regards this clone: The identical CDR3 is also encoded by other nucleotide sequences in the sample. The CDR3 region has the DNA TGTGCCAGTAGTATACGCGGACTTAACACTGAAGCTTTCTTT. This translates into CASSIRGLNTEAFF. The chain is built from TRBV19 and TRBJ1-1; D ambiguous. The germline gives CDR1 LNHDA, CDR2 SQIVND (reference sequence). V shed 2 bases and J shed 2 bases, with 9 bases lying between them. The CDR3 contains 14 residues.

Here the CDR3 reads CASSIDARDGYNEQFF. The CDR3 DNA reads as TGTGCCAGTAGTATAGATGCGCGGGACGGATACAATGAGCAGTTCTTC. V gene TRBV19 combines with J gene TRBJ2-1, with D tentatively TRBD2 (6 bases). V was pared by 0 bases and J by 4 bases, with 13 bases between. CDR3 size: 16 residues. Germline V gene lookup returns CDR1 LNHDA and CDR2 SQIVND (reference sequence). The entire variable domain, with the rest obtained from reference TRBV19 and TRBJ2-1, is as follows: DGGITQSPKYLFRKEGQNVTLSCEQNLNHDAMYWYRQDPGQGLRLIYYSQIVNDFQKGDIAEGYSVSREKKESFPLTVTSAQKNPTAFYLCASSIDARDGYNEQFFGPGTRLTVL.

The chain recombines TRBV4-1 with TRBJ2-5; 14 bases are a match to TRBD2. V lost 3 bases and J lost 4; bases outside the gene matches: 1. Per the germline V gene, CDR1 is MGHRA and CDR2 is YSYEKL. The CDR3 consists of 15 residues. CDR3 nucleotides: TGCGCCAGCAGCCAGGGACTAGCGGGAGCAGAGACCCAGTACTTC. This encodes CASSQGLAGAETQYF.